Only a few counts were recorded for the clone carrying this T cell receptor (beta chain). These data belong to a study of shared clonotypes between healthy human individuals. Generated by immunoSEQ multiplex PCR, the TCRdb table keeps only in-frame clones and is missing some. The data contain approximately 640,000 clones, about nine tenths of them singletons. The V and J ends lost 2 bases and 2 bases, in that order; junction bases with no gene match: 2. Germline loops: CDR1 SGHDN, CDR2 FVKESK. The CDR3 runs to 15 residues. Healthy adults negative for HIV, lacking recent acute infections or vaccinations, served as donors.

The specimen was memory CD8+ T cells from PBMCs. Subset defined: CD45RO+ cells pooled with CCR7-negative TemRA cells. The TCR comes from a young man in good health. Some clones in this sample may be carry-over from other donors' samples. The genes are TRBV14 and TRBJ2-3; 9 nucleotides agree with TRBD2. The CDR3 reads CASSQLAGYTDTQYF. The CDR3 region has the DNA TGTGCCAGCAGCCAACTAGCGGGATACACAGATACGCAGTATTTT.